The 24 T cell receptor beta chains below were found in one sample sequenced in a study of cytomegalovirus exposure and HLA in healthy donors. 13 Jbeta primers and 60 Vbeta primers were used for the PCR. Using immunoSEQ multiplex PCR, the repertoire was profiled, and TCRdb retains in-frame clones only, with some absent. The sample lists approximately 120,000 clones, around 78% occurring once. The sequenced sample consisted of PBMCs. The receptors were gathered from a man aged 55 to 69 in good health and CMV-seropositive.

This chain joins TRBV4-1 and TRBJ2-3, with unresolved D. Germline-derived CDR1 and CDR2 are MGHRA and YSYEKL. Trimming removed 0 bases from V and 4 bases from J, with 8 bases in between. This CDR3 region has 14 residues. CDR3 nucleotide sequence: TGCGCCAGCAGCCAAGAGGCAGGATCAGATACGCAGTATTTT. Amino acid sequence: CASSQEAGSDTQYF.

The CDR3 DNA reads as TGTGCCAGCAGCCTCTCCACAGATACGCAGTATTTT. Translating it yields CASSLSTDTQYF. The genes are TRBV5-4 and TRBJ2-3; no definite D call. The ends were cut back, 4 bases at V and 2 bases at J, with 5 bases in the middle. The CDR3 consists of 12 residues. Germline V lookup: CDR1 SGHNT, CDR2 YYREEE (reference sequence).

In its sample, this clone was seen once. This sequence joins TRBV11-2 and TRBJ2-6; TRBD1 is a possible D gene (6 bases). CDR1 is SGHAT and CDR2 is FQNNGV in the germline V gene. The ends were cut back, 5 bases at V and 1 base at J, with 12 bases in the middle. The CDR3 is made up of 16 amino acids. The CDR3 DNA sequence: TGTGCCAGCAGCATCATCAGGGGATCTGGGGCCAACGTCCTGACTTTC. Residues: CASSIIRGSGANVLTF.

Only a few counts were recorded for this clone. The J gene is TRBJ1-1, the V gene TRBV7-3; 10 nucleotides line up with TRBD1. Germline loops: CDR1 SGHTA, CDR2 FQGTGA. Losses at the gene ends were 5 bases for V and 6 bases for J; bases not matched to a gene: 6. The CDR3 loop spans 14 amino acids. CDR3 region: CASSPGQGRAEAFF. CDR3 in DNA: TGTGCCAGCAGCCCGGGACAGGGGAGGGCTGAAGCTTTCTTT.

This clone has only a few counts. The V and J genes are TRBV5-1 and TRBJ2-7, with 9 bases identical to TRBD1. Losses at the gene ends were 4 bases for V and 6 bases for J; bases not matched to a gene: 5. The germline gives CDR1 SGHRS, CDR2 YFSETQ. CDR3 length: 13 residues. The CDR3 loop reads CASSRDRDGEQYF. For the CDR3, the DNA is TGCGCCAGCAGCAGGGACAGGGACGGCGAGCAGTACTTC.

The chain joins TRBV12-5 to TRBJ2-5, with 10 positions matching TRBD2. CDR3 length equals 15 residues. J lost 3 bases, V lost 6 bases, and 7 bases had no gene match. The V gene's germline CDR1 is LGHNT and CDR2 FRNRAP. The CDR3 coding sequence is TGTGCTAGTGGACTCGGACTAGCGGAAAAAGAGACCCAGTACTTC. It yields the protein CASGLGLAEKETQYF.

This sequence joins TRBV2 and TRBJ2-5, with 8 bases that match TRBD2. The CDR3 runs 14 residues. In germline, CDR1 is SNHLY, CDR2 FYNNEI. V dropped 4 bases and J dropped 5; count of bases not matched to a gene: 6. CDR3 amino acids: CASSGGGGSETQYF. The CDR3 DNA follows: TGTGCCAGCAGTGGGGGCGGGGGGTCGGAGACCCAGTACTTC.

This clone was picked up one time. The V gene is TRBV28, the J gene TRBJ1-1; TRBD1 matches 7 bases. Germline V gives CDR1 MDHEN, CDR2 SYDVKM. This CDR3 has 13 residues. Trimming cost V 6 bases and J 5 bases; bases outside gene matches: 6. Written as DNA, the CDR3 is TGTGCCAGCAGGCGACAGGGACAAACTGAAGCTTTCTTT. Translated: CASRRQGQTEAFF.

The chain links TRBV27 to TRBJ2-7, with 7 bases identical to TRBD1. CDR3 length: 14 residues. The V segment lost 6 bases and the J segment 1 base; nucleotides outside the gene matches: 6. CDR1 is MNHEY and CDR2 is SMNVEV in the germline V gene (reference sequence). The CDR3: CASSSDRDSYEQYF. In nucleotides, the CDR3 is TGTGCCAGCAGCTCTGACAGGGATTCCTACGAGCAGTACTTC.

DNA for the CDR3: TGTGCCAGCAGTTTTCAGGGCGCGAACACTGAAGCTTTCTTT. Its translation is CASSFQGANTEAFF. The chain carries TRBV27 and TRBJ1-1, with D perhaps TRBD1 (5 bases). Between the trimmed V and J ends, which lost 3 bases and 1 base, there was a span of 9 bases. This CDR3 has 14 amino acids. The V gene's germline CDR1 is MNHEY and CDR2 SMNVEV (reference sequence).

The chain combines TRBV30 with TRBJ2-5; TRBD2 matches at 10 bases. CDR3 length: 13 amino acids. Trimming at V came to 5 bases and at J to 4 bases, leaving 4 bases not matched to a gene. CDR1 is GTSNPN and CDR2 is SVGIG in the germline V gene (reference sequence). The CDR3 coding sequence is TGTGCCTGGTCCAGCGGGGGGGGAGAGACCCAGTACTTC. It codes for CAWSSGGGETQYF.

This chain connects TRBV5-1 to TRBJ2-2, with 7 bases aligning to TRBD2. Germline-derived CDR1 and CDR2 are SGHRS and YFSETQ. With V trimmed by 0 bases and J by 0 bases, 5 bases remained unmatched. The CDR3 consists of 17 residues. CDR3 protein: CASSLALALANTGELFF. The CDR3 coding sequence is TGCGCCAGCAGCTTGGCACTAGCGTTAGCGAACACCGGGGAGCTGTTTTTT.

This sequence joins TRBV5-1 and TRBJ1-1; D possibly corresponds to TRBD1 (6 bases). CDR1 and CDR2 (germline): SGHRS, YFSETQ. Deletions cut 3 bases from V and 2 bases from J, with 11 bases between. CDR3 size: 14 residues. The CDR3 here is CASSWTVGNTEAFF. CDR3 coding DNA: TGCGCCAGCAGCTGGACAGTAGGAAACACTGAAGCTTTCTTT.

V usage is TRBV28 and J usage is TRBJ1-6; 9 positions match TRBD1. The germline gives CDR1 MDHEN, CDR2 SYDVKM. V trimming: 5 bases; J trimming: 11 bases; junction bases outside the gene matches: 13. The CDR3 length is 16 residues. The CDR3 region is CASSVGQGRVVAPLHF. DNA of the CDR3: TGTGCCAGCAGTGTCGGACAGGGGCGGGTAGTGGCACCCCTCCACTTT.

The chain carries TRBV29-1 and TRBJ1-2, with D possibly being TRBD1 (6 bases). With 2 bases removed from V and 8 bases from J, the gap between germline ends came to 24 bases. This CDR3 spans 16 amino acids. Per the germline V gene, CDR1 is SQVTM and CDR2 is ANQGSEA. CDR3 in amino acids: CSVESPPDTGLIGYTF. CDR3 nucleotide sequence: TGCAGCGTTGAATCCCCGCCTGATACAGGGTTGATAGGCTACACCTTC.

The chain combines TRBV19 with TRBJ1-6; the match to TRBD1 covers 8 bases. CDR1 and CDR2 from the germline V gene are LNHDA and SQIVND (reference sequence). Unmatched junction bases numbered 9, after V lost 7 bases and J lost 7 bases. The CDR3 totals 15 residues. This CDR3 is CASTADRVGNSPLHF. For the CDR3, the DNA is TGTGCCAGTACCGCGGACAGGGTAGGAAATTCACCCCTCCACTTT.

V and J are TRBV30 and TRBJ1-5; D uncertain. Trimming took off 2 bases at V and 5 bases at J, with 16 bases between the two ends. Germline CDR1 and CDR2: GTSNPN and SVGIG (reference sequence). The CDR3 has 15 residues. DNA of the CDR3: TGTGCCTGGAGTCTCCATCCCGGGTTCGATCAGCCCCAGCATTTT. Amino acid sequence: CAWSLHPGFDQPQHF.

The chain uses TRBV6-6 and TRBJ2-5; the D is unclear. The CDR3 runs 15 residues. V dropped 6 bases and J dropped 2 bases, with 16 bases sitting between them. Germline assignment: CDR1 MNHNY and CDR2 SVGAGI (reference sequence). CDR3 coding DNA: TGTGCCAGCAGACACGAAGACACCCTTCAAGAGACCCAGTACTTC. Its protein is CASRHEDTLQETQYF.

This chain joins TRBV7-9 and TRBJ1-4; D unresolved. There are 16 residues in the CDR3. Trimming stripped 6 bases from V and 8 bases from J, with 22 bases between. The germline V gene encodes CDR1 SEHNR and CDR2 FQNEAQ (reference sequence). The CDR3 sequence: CASRTIKGTRGEKLFF. CDR3 sequence (DNA): TGTGCCAGCAGGACTATTAAGGGAACGCGAGGGGAAAAACTGTTTTTT. The variable domain in full, with the rest retrieved from reference TRBV7-9 and TRBJ1-4, is DTGVSQNPRHKITKRGQNVTFRCDPISEHNRLYWYRQTLGQGPEFLTYFQNEAQLEKSRLLSDRFSAERPKGSFSTLEIQRTEQGDSAMYLCASRTIKGTRGEKLFFGSGTQLSVL.

CDR3 in amino acids: CSVIRGTGDTQYF. In DNA, the CDR3 is TGCAGCGTCATTCGTGGCACAGGAGATACGCAGTATTTT. The chain uses TRBV29-1 and TRBJ2-3; tentative D call: TRBD1 (5 bases). This CDR3 has 13 amino acids. Germline V gene lookup returns CDR1 SQVTM and CDR2 ANQGSEA. With 6 bases removed from V and 5 bases from J, the gap between germline ends came to 15 bases.

The V and J genes are TRBV29-1 and TRBJ1-3; possible D gene TRBD1, 5 bases. The V gene's germline CDR1 is SQVTM and CDR2 ANQGSEA. The CDR3 runs to 12 residues. The V end lost 4 bases, the J end lost 4 bases, and 8 bases lay between the germline ends. This CDR3 reads CSVGYRGNTIYF. The DNA of the CDR3 is TGCAGCGTTGGGTACAGGGGAAACACCATATATTTT.

This clone was seen just once. The V call is TRBV9, the J call TRBJ2-3; 7 bases line up with TRBD2. Per germline, CDR1 SGDLS and CDR2 YYNGEE. Trimming cost V 4 bases and J 2 bases; bases outside gene matches: 13. The CDR3 covers 17 residues. This CDR3 reads CASSPGIGGGFTDTQYF. The DNA for the CDR3 is TGTGCCAGCAGCCCAGGTATTGGGGGGGGTTTCACAGATACGCAGTATTTT.

The chain combines TRBV5-1 with TRBJ2-5; D possibly corresponds to TRBD1 (5 bases). V lost 1 base and J lost 5, with 9 bases in between. CDR3 length: 13 amino acids. From germline, CDR1 is SGHRS and CDR2 YFSETQ. CDR3 in amino acids: CASSLSGMETQYF. CDR3 nucleotides: TGCGCCAGCAGCTTGTCAGGGATGGAGACCCAGTACTTC.

The V gene is TRBV4-1, the J gene TRBJ1-2, with D perhaps matching TRBD1 (5 bases). This CDR3 comprises 15 residues. Germline CDR1 and CDR2: MGHRA and YSYEKL. V dropped 0 bases and J dropped 2 bases, with 10 bases sitting between them. The CDR3 nucleotides read TGCGCCAGCAGCCAAGATATAACAGGAAACTATGGCTACACCTTC. It encodes CASSQDITGNYGYTF.